Following are 14 T cell receptor beta chains from one sample sequenced in a study of response to subunit inactivated influenza vaccine. TCRdb ran MiXCR on the RT-PCR reads and lists one entry per CDR3 protein. Of more than 400,000 distinct CDR3 sequences listed, 7.2% are singletons. The source material was PBMCs from blood, sampled less than 30 months after vaccination. All receptors derive from a man between 50 and 69 years old who received an inactivated influenza vaccine.

The chain employs TRBV7-2 and TRBJ1-4, with D tentatively TRBD1 (6 bases). The CDR3 loop spans 13 amino acids. Germline-derived CDR1 and CDR2 are SGHTA and FQGNSA. The V and J ends lost 1 base and 8 bases respectively, with 8 bases between them. CDR3 coding DNA: TGTGCCAGCAGCTTAGGGGGACACGAAAAACTGTTTTTT. Its translation: CASSLGGHEKLFF.

This clonotype has ten or more counts. The chain uses TRBV20-1 and TRBJ2-5, with a weak D call TRBD2 (8 bases). The CDR3 has 15 residues. In germline, CDR1 is DFQATT, CDR2 SNEGSKA (reference sequence). Trimming removed 4 bases at V and 4 bases at J, with 19 bases between. The CDR3, as DNA: TGCAGTGCTAAAGGGGGCAGCGGGAGAATAGAGACCCAGTACTTC. This encodes CSAKGGSGRIETQYF.

This clonotype was counted a few times. This rearrangement joins TRBV5-1 to TRBJ1-6; D not resolved. Germline V gene data show CDR1 as SGHRS and CDR2 as YFSETQ. With 0 bases removed from V and 8 bases from J, the gap between germline ends came to 6 bases. The CDR3 runs 13 residues. The DNA for the CDR3 is TGCGCCAGCAGCTTGGGTCTGGATTCACCCCTCCACTTT. Its translation is CASSLGLDSPLHF.

In its sample, this clonotype was seen many times. V gene TRBV20-1 combines with J gene TRBJ2-2; perhaps TRBD2 as D (6 bases). The CDR3 runs 16 residues. Germline V CDR1 and CDR2: DFQATT, SNEGSKA (reference sequence). The V gene lost 0 bases and the J gene lost 1 base, with 12 bases spanning the gap. CDR3 loop: CSAREPSGGNTGELFF. The CDR3 DNA follows: TGCAGTGCTAGAGAGCCCTCCGGGGGGAACACCGGGGAGCTGTTTTTT.

This clonotype was seen a handful of times. CDR3 sequence reads: CASSQGGLAGGIASDTQYF. Written as DNA, the CDR3 is TGTGCCAGCAGCCAAGGAGGCCTAGCGGGGGGCATTGCTTCAGATACGCAGTATTTT. The chain combines TRBV4-2 with TRBJ2-3; TRBD2 matches at 11 bases. Germline V CDR1 and CDR2: LGHNA, YNFKEQ. V was pared by 1 base and J by 4 bases, with 13 bases of the junction left unmatched. The CDR3 consists of 19 residues.

This clonotype turned up a few times. This chain joins TRBV6-5 and TRBJ1-6; weak D call: TRBD1 (5 bases). The CDR3 covers 17 residues. The V gene lost 1 base and the J gene lost 5 bases, with 15 bases spanning the gap. The germline V gene encodes CDR1 MNHEY and CDR2 SVGAGI. The CDR3 sequence: CASSYFQAGDDNSPLHF. The CDR3, as DNA: TGTGCCAGCAGTTACTTCCAGGCGGGGGACGATAATTCACCCCTCCACTTT.

This clonotype came up a few times. The V and J genes are TRBV29-1 and TRBJ2-5; 12 nucleotides agree with TRBD1. CDR3 length: 14 amino acids. Unmatched junction bases numbered 6, after V lost 6 bases and J lost 4 bases. CDR1 is SQVTM, CDR2 ANQGSEA, per germline. CDR3 sequence reads: CSVSGTGGRETQYF. The CDR3 DNA sequence: TGCAGCGTCTCCGGGACAGGGGGCAGAGAGACCCAGTACTTC.

This clonotype was seen a few times. The chain's CDR3 is CASSLGPRDEQFF. In nucleotides, the CDR3 is TGTGCCAGCAGCTTGGGTCCTAGAGATGAGCAGTTCTTC. The V and J genes are TRBV7-2 and TRBJ2-1; D remains unclear. Looked up from germline, CDR1 is SGHTA and CDR2 is FQGNSA. The CDR3 consists of 13 residues. V was trimmed by 3 bases and J by 8 bases, leaving 11 bases between them.

This clonotype has just a few counts. The rearrangement joins TRBV6-1 to TRBJ2-5; no firm D call. From germline, CDR1 is MNHNS and CDR2 SASEGT. V was trimmed by 4 bases and J by 5 bases, leaving 5 bases between them. The CDR3 extends over 11 amino acids. The chain's CDR3 is CASSVFETQYF. The CDR3 DNA sequence: TGTGCCAGCAGTGTTTTTGAGACCCAGTACTTC.

This clonotype was detected a few times. The chain has TRBV15 and TRBJ2-3; no definite D call. The germline gives CDR1 LNHNV, CDR2 YYDKDF (reference sequence). This CDR3 is built from 15 residues. Trimming took 0 bases from V and 6 from J, leaving 13 bases between them. CDR3 sequence reads: CATSRDPNLGDTQYF. The CDR3, as DNA: TGTGCCACCAGCAGAGACCCCAACCTGGGGGATACGCAGTATTTT.

The chain has TRBV12-3 or TRBV12-4 and TRBJ2-2; the D gene is possibly TRBD2 (6 bases). V lost 10 bases and J 4 bases, leaving 37 bases between the germline ends. The length of the CDR3 is 21 residues. CDR3 bases: TGTGCCACGCGTTGGGAAATAACCAGGGAGGCCAGGACGGCTGTCACCGGGGAGCTGTTTTTT. Translating it yields CATRWEITREARTAVTGELFF.

This clonotype was seen a handful of times. The chain couples TRBV6-2 or TRBV6-3 to TRBJ1-2; 8 nucleotides line up with TRBD1. The ends lost 6 bases at V and 8 bases at J; junction bases unmatched: 14. The CDR3 extends over 15 amino acids. Germline-derived CDR1 and CDR2 are MNHEY and SVGEGT. The CDR3 DNA reads as TGTGCCAGCAGCGATTACGGACAGGGTGGATACGGCTACACCTTC. This codes for CASSDYGQGGYGYTF.

The sample holds many counts of this clonotype. The genes are TRBV7-9 and TRBJ1-4, with D maybe TRBD1 (5 bases). This CDR3 spans 16 amino acids. Trimming shortened V by 1 base and J by 4 bases, and 13 bases separated the two germline ends. CDR1 is SEHNR, CDR2 FQNEAQ, per germline (reference sequence). In nucleotides, the CDR3 is TGTGCCAGCAGCTTAGGCAGGGATCGATTTAATGAAAAACTGTTTTTT. Encoded protein: CASSLGRDRFNEKLFF. Combining the CDR3 with reference TRBV7-9 and TRBJ1-4 gives the whole variable domain DTGVSQNPRHKITKRGQNVTFRCDPISEHNRLYWYRQTLGQGPEFLTYFQNEAQLEKSRLLSDRFSAERPKGSFSTLEIQRTEQGDSAMYLCASSLGRDRFNEKLFFGSGTQLSVL.

The chain links TRBV6-2 or TRBV6-3 to TRBJ2-1; D not certain. Trimming removed 5 bases at V and 0 bases at J, with 14 bases between. This CDR3 has 16 residues. Germline V gene sequence: CDR1 MNHEY, CDR2 SVGEGT. The CDR3 region has the DNA TGTGCCAGCAGTAGACACCCGACCATCTCCTACAATGAGCAGTTCTTC. Translating gives CASSRHPTISYNEQFF.